This T cell receptor (beta chain) comes out of a study of T cells in Graves' hyperthyroidism and ophthalmopathy. Study findings and constraints: Blood also contained most expanded thyroid clonotypes above 0.001. Ophthalmopathy cases were set apart from stable hyperthyroidism by a 13 V-J model.

CDR1 MDHEN and CDR2 SYDVKM come from the germline V gene. CDR3 size: 15 residues. The ends were cut back, 6 bases at V and 0 bases at J, with 12 bases in the middle. This clonotype occurred many times. Its specificity is not known. RNA transcripts yielded amplified TCR beta CDR3 regions. Initially, a first-round RT-PCR of the TCR CDR3 employed the HTBI primer set. MiXCR was run by TCRdb on the multiplex PCR reads, yielding one entry per CDR3 protein. The sample has 380,000 or so distinct CDR3 sequences; 13% are singletons. The specimen was blood. The genes are TRBV28 and TRBJ2-1; D may be TRBD2 (5 bases). The sequence was obtained from a young man with Graves' hyperthyroidism that later progressed to Graves' ophthalmopathy. CDR3 coding DNA: TGTGCCAGCAGGCACGGGGTTGCCTCCTACAATGAGCAGTTCTTC. Amino acid sequence: CASRHGVASYNEQFF.